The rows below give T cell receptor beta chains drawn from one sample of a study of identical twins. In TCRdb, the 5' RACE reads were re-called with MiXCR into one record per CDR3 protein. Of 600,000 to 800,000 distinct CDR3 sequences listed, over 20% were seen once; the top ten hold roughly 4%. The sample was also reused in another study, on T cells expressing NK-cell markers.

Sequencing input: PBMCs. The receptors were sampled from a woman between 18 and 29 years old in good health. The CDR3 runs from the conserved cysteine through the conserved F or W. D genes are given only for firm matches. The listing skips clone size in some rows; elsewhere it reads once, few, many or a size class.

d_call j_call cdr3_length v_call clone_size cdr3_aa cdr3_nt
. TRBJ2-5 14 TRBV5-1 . CASSLPGEVETQYF TGCGCCAGCAGCTTGCCGGGAGAGGTTGAGACCCAGTACTTC
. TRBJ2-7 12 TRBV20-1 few CSALGEGDEQYF TGCAGTGCGCTCGGGGAGGGGGACGAGCAGTACTTC
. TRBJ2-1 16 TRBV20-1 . CSASRPTGGVLDEQFF TGCAGTGCTTCGCGTCCCACAGGAGGGGTTTTAGATGAGCAGTTCTTC
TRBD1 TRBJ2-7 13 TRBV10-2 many CASVRDRYYEQYF TGCGCCAGCGTCCGGGACAGATACTACGAGCAGTACTTC
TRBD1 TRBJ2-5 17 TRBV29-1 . CSARGPAGGANSETQYF TGCAGCGCCCGAGGTCCGGCAGGGGGCGCGAATTCGGAGACCCAGTACTTC
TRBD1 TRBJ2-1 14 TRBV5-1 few CASSLGNRGNEQFF TGCGCCAGCAGCTTGGGAAACAGGGGCAATGAGCAGTTCTTC
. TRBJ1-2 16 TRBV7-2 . CASSSSRQTSNYGYTF TGTGCCAGCAGCTCATCCCGACAAACCTCTAACTATGGCTACACCTTC
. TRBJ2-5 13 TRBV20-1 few CSARHTGQETQYF TGCAGTGCTAGACACACAGGGCAAGAGACCCAGTACTTC
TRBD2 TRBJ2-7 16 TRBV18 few CASSQYVSSGANEQYF TGTGCCAGCTCCCAATACGTATCTAGCGGGGCAAACGAGCAGTACTTC
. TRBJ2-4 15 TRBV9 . CASSVDGGFGNIQYF TGTGCCAGCAGCGTAGATGGGGGGTTTGGAAACATTCAGTACTTC
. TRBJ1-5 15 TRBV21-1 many CASSRETGGRQPQHF TGTGCCAGCAGCAGAGAAACAGGGGGGCGGCAGCCCCAGCATTTT
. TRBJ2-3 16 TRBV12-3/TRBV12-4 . CASSAVLGSVTDTQYF TGTGCCAGCAGTGCCGTACTAGGTTCTGTCACAGATACGCAGTATTTT
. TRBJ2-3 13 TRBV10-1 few CASSGHSTDTQYF TGCGCCAGCTCGGGACACAGCACAGATACGCAGTATTTT
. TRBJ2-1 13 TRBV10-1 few CATSAQGYNEQFF TGCGCCACCTCGGCCCAAGGATACAATGAGCAGTTCTTC
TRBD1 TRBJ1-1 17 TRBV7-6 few CASSPPGQGYSNTEAFF TGTGCCAGCAGCCCCCCGGGACAGGGTTACTCGAACACTGAAGCTTTCTTT
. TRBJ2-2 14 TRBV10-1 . CASSEVDLAGELFF TGCGCCAGCAGTGAGGTAGACCTGGCCGGGGAGCTGTTTTTT
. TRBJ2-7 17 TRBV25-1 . CASSGGAGVFSSYEQYF TGTGCCAGCAGTGGGGGAGCAGGTGTATTTAGCTCCTACGAGCAGTACTTC
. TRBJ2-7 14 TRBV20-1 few CSARTGKTLYEQYF TGCAGTGCTAGAACCGGGAAAACCCTCTACGAGCAGTACTTC
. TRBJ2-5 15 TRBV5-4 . CASSPPGLQQETQYF TGTGCCAGCAGCCCCCCGGGACTCCAACAAGAGACCCAGTACTTC
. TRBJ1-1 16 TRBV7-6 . CASSLARAGWATEAFF TGTGCCAGCAGCTTAGCGAGGGCAGGATGGGCCACTGAAGCTTTCTTT
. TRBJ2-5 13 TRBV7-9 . CASSFLRPETQYF TGTGCCAGCAGCTTTCTTCGCCCGGAGACCCAGTACTTC
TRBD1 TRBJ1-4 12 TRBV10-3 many CAMGQVNEKLFF TGTGCCATGGGACAGGTTAATGAAAAACTGTTTTTT
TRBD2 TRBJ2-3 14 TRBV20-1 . CSAPLAGETDTQYF TGCAGTGCGCCGCTAGCGGGAGAAACAGATACGCAGTATTTT
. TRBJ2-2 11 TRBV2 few CASSKGGELFF TGTGCCAGCAGTAAAGGCGGGGAGCTGTTTTTT
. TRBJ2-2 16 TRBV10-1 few CASSGWADGKIGELFF TGCGCCAGCAGCGGGTGGGCCGACGGGAAAATCGGGGAGCTGTTTTTT
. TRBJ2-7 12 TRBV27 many CASSYRIYEQYF TGTGCCAGCAGTTACCGAATCTACGAGCAGTACTTC
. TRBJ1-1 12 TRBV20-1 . CSALDSNTEAFF TGCAGTGCTCTGGACAGTAACACTGAAGCTTTCTTT
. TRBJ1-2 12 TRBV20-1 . CSANPLIYGYTF TGCAGTGCCAACCCACTAATATATGGCTACACCTTC
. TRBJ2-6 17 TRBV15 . CATSPSGGAVGANVLTF TGTGCCACCAGCCCATCGGGGGGCGCGGTAGGGGCCAACGTCCTGACTTTC